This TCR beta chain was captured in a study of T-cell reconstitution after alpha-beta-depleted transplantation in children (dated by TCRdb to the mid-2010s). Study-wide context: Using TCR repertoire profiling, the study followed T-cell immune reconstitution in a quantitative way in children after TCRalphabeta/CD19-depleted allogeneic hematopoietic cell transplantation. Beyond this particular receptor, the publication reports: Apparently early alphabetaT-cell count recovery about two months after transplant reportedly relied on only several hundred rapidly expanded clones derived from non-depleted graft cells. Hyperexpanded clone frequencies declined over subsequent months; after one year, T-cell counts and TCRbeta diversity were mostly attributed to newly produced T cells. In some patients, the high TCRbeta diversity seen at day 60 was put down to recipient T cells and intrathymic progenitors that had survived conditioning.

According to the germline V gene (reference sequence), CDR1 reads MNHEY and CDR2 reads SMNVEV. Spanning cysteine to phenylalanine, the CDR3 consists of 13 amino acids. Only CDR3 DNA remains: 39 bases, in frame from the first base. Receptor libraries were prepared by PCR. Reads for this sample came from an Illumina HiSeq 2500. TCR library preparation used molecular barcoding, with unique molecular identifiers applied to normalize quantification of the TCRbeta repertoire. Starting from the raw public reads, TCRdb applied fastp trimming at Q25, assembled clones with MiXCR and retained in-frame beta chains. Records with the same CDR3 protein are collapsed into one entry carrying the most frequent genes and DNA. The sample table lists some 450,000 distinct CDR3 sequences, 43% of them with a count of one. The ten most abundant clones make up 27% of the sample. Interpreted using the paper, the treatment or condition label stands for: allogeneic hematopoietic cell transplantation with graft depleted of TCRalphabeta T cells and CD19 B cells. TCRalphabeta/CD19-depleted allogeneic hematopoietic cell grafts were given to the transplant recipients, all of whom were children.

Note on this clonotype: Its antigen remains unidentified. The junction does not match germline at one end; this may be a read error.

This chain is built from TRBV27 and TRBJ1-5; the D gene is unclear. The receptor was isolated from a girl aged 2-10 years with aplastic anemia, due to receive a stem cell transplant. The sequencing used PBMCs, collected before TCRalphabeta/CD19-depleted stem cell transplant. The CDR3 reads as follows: CASILSSLRPQHF. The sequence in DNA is TGTGCCAGCATTTTATCGTCTCTTCGGCCCCAGCATTTT.